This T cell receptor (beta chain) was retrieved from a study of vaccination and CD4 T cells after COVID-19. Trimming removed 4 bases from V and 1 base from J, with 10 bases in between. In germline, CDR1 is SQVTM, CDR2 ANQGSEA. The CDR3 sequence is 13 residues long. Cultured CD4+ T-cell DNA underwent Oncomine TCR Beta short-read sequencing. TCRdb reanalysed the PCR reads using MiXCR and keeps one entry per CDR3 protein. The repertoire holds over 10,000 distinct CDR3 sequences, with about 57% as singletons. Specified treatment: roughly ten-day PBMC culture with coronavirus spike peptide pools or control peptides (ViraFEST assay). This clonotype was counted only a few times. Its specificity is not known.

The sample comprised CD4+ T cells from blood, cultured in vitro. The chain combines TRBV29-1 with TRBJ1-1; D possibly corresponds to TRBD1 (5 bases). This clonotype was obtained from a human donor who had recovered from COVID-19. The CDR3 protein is CSVGGGPNTEAFF. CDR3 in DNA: TGCAGCGTTGGGGGGGGTCCGAACACTGAAGCTTTCTTT.